Shown below are 17 T cell receptor beta chains from a single sample sequenced in a study of blood T cell repertoires in COVID-19. Only in-frame clones appear in the TCRdb table, and some are missing; sequencing was by immunoSEQ multiplex PCR. The table includes some 230,000 clones, more than 85% detected once. Material for sequencing was peripheral blood. The receptors stem from a woman aged 45 to 65 with COVID-19, enrolled during active disease.

The chain links TRBV6-5 to TRBJ2-7, with TRBD1 matching 11 bases. The CDR3 spans 15 residues. Germline-derived CDR1 and CDR2 are MNHEY and SVGAGI. J was trimmed by 4 bases and V by 5 bases; bases with no gene match: 7. CDR3: CASSPGTGGRYEQYF. In DNA, the CDR3 is TGTGCCAGCAGTCCCGGGACAGGGGGTAGGTACGAGCAGTACTTC.

V is TRBV10-3 and J is TRBJ1-5; D may be TRBD1 (5 bases). The CDR3 is made up of 14 amino acids. The germline V gene has CDR1 ENHRY and CDR2 SYGVKD. V was pared by 10 bases and J by 2 bases, with 15 bases between. Written as DNA, the CDR3 is TGTGCCACTCACAAGGGAGGGGGCAATCAGCCCCAGCATTTT. As protein: CATHKGGGNQPQHF.

This clone was detected a few times. The V call is TRBV24-1, the J call TRBJ1-2; perhaps TRBD1 as D (5 bases). The germline gives CDR1 KGHDR, CDR2 SFDVKD. V lost 0 bases and J 8 bases, leaving 15 bases between the germline ends. This CDR3 contains 15 residues. The chain's CDR3 is CATSDLEWEGKGYTF. The CDR3 DNA reads as TGTGCCACCAGTGATTTGGAGTGGGAGGGGAAGGGCTACACCTTC.

The V and J genes are TRBV7-2 and TRBJ1-3; D ambiguous. CDR3 size: 14 residues. Looked up from germline, CDR1 is SGHTA and CDR2 is FQGNSA. V lost 1 base to trimming and J lost 1 base, with 5 bases between them. The CDR3 DNA reads TGTGCCAGCAGCTTAGGAGGGTCTGGAAACACCATATATTTT. Its translation is CASSLGGSGNTIYF.

This chain joins TRBV9 and TRBJ2-7, with no clear D. The germline gives CDR1 SGDLS, CDR2 YYNGEE. The CDR3 is 15 residues long. V gave up 1 base and J gave up 0 bases, with 11 bases separating them. Here the CDR3 DNA reads TGTGCCAGCAGCGTAACATATGGGCTCTCCTACGAGCAGTACTTC. It codes for CASSVTYGLSYEQYF.

The gene calls are TRBV24-1 and TRBJ2-3; 12 nucleotides agree with TRBD2. V was pared by 7 bases and J by 0 bases, with 19 bases of the junction left unmatched. Germline V lookup: CDR1 KGHDR, CDR2 SFDVKD. The CDR3 is 21 amino acids. CDR3 coding DNA: TGTGCCACCAGAGGCAGGGAAGGGAGACTAGCGGGGGACTCTAGCACAGATACGCAGTATTTT. Protein sequence: CATRGREGRLAGDSSTDTQYF.

This clone was detected a few times. V and J are TRBV6-1 and TRBJ1-6; TRBD1 is a possible D gene (6 bases). The V end lost 1 base, the J end lost 3 bases, and 16 bases lay between the germline ends. The CDR3 totals 18 residues. Germline V gene sequence: CDR1 MNHNS, CDR2 SASEGT. CDR3 residues: CASSEGGTLGNYNSPLHF. CDR3 coding DNA: TGTGCCAGCAGTGAAGGGGGGACACTTGGTAACTATAATTCACCCCTCCACTTT.

This chain connects TRBV30 to TRBJ1-5; no definite D call. Germline values: CDR1 GTSNPN, CDR2 SVGIG (reference sequence). The CDR3 totals 13 residues. Trimming took off 3 bases at V and 5 bases at J, with 11 bases between the two ends. This CDR3 reads CAWSEIGYQPQHF. As DNA, the CDR3 is TGTGCCTGGAGCGAGATCGGGTATCAGCCCCAGCATTTT.

The CDR3 DNA follows: TGTGCCAGAAGCTTGATTTCAGGACAGTCCAATCAGCCCCAGCATTTT. Translation: CARSLISGQSNQPQHF. The chain employs TRBV5-3 and TRBJ1-5, with a tentative D call TRBD1 (6 bases). TRBV5-3 is given ORF status, its function remaining uncertain. The CDR3 has 16 residues. V was pared by 1 base and J by 3 bases, with 14 bases between.

The chain has TRBV27 and TRBJ1-6, with 7 bases lining up with TRBD1. The germline V gene encodes CDR1 MNHEY and CDR2 SMNVEV (reference sequence). This CDR3 region has 14 residues. V was pared by 4 bases and J by 8 bases, with 5 bases of the junction left unmatched. The CDR3 region is CASSSGTDHSPLHF. The CDR3, as DNA: TGTGCCAGCAGTTCCGGGACAGACCATTCACCCCTCCACTTT.

The chain has TRBV11-2 and TRBJ2-2; D gene ambiguous. This CDR3 region has 13 residues. Germline V gene sequence: CDR1 SGHAT, CDR2 FQNNGV. Trimming took off 2 bases at V and 7 bases at J, with 8 bases between the two ends. The CDR3 loop reads CASSLMSYGELFF. The CDR3 DNA sequence: TGTGCCAGCAGCTTAATGTCTTACGGGGAGCTGTTTTTT.

The V call is TRBV12-3 or TRBV12-4, the J call TRBJ2-2; maybe TRBD2 (5 bases). With 6 bases removed from V and 1 base from J, the gap between germline ends came to 6 bases. This CDR3 has 13 residues. CDR3 bases: TGTGCCAGCAGCGGGGTGAACACCGGGGAGCTGTTTTTT. Translating it yields CASSGVNTGELFF.

Here the CDR3 DNA reads TGTGCCAGCAACCCGGGACAGTATAGCAATCAGCCCCAGCATTTT. This translates into CASNPGQYSNQPQHF. This chain uses TRBV6-6 with TRBJ1-5; 7 bases match TRBD1. J lost 0 bases, V lost 7 bases, and 6 bases had no gene match. CDR3 size: 15 residues. Per the germline V gene, CDR1 is MNHNY and CDR2 is SVGAGI (reference sequence).

The gene calls are TRBV19 and TRBJ1-5; TRBD1 agrees at 9 bases. Germline CDR1 and CDR2: LNHDA and SQIVND (reference sequence). The CDR3 loop spans 18 amino acids. Trimming at V came to 6 bases and at J to 1 base, leaving 13 bases not matched to a gene. The CDR3 DNA reads as TGTGCCAGTAGATCTCCGGGACAGGGTGTCGGGAGCAATCAGCCCCAGCATTTT. As protein: CASRSPGQGVGSNQPQHF.

The genes are TRBV29-1 and TRBJ1-1; tentative D call: TRBD1 (6 bases). The CDR3 runs 13 residues. Trimming left V 6 bases short and J 10 bases short, with 21 bases between. The germline V gene encodes CDR1 SQVTM and CDR2 ANQGSEA. The CDR3 coding sequence is TGCAGCGTCCGACTACCCTTAACAGGGAGAGCTTTCTTT. Its protein is CSVRLPLTGRAFF.

The chain is built from TRBV24-1 and TRBJ2-5; D is possibly TRBD2 (6 bases). The CDR3 length is 15 residues. V lost 5 bases and J 2 bases, leaving 14 bases between the germline ends. CDR1 and CDR2 (germline): KGHDR, SFDVKD. CDR3 nucleotides: TGTGCCACCAGTGGGAGGGAGCGAGGGCAAGAGACCCAGTACTTC. This gives the protein CATSGRERGQETQYF.

The chain recombines TRBV5-1 with TRBJ1-2; no definite D call. Germline values: CDR1 SGHRS, CDR2 YFSETQ. V was cut by 6 bases and J by 0 bases, with 9 bases left in between. This CDR3 comprises 13 residues. The CDR3 sequence: CASTPGANYGYTF. CDR3 DNA: TGCGCCAGCACCCCCGGGGCTAACTATGGCTACACCTTC.